This is a list of T cell receptor beta chains from one sample in a study of CD8 T cells in Susac syndrome. TCRdb reprocessed the immunoSEQ multiplex PCR reads via MiXCR and lists one record per CDR3 protein. The profile shows roughly 150,000 distinct CDR3 sequences, about 95% of them singletons. Material: CD8+ T cells from PBMCs. The receptors here all came from a human donor with multiple sclerosis. CDR3s leave out the opening cysteine and the closing phenylalanine or tryptophan. Rows may omit the clone size; those that give it use once, few, many or a size class.

TRBV7-2 once ASSLDVRRRYQETQY
TRBV30 once AWSWDSKNSPLH
TRBV12-3/TRBV12-4 . ASTARLAGEQETQY
TRBV29-1 . SVDDGDSYNEQF
TRBV5-1 . ASSFDPTSNQPQH
TRBV29-1 . SLQEGEQF
TRBV25-1 . ANSEWRTDTQY
TRBV19 . ASRQTDTQY
TRBV30 . AWRSGIGTGELF
TRBV11-2 . ASSDQTGSTDTQY
TRBV20-1 . SARDQQAGDTGELF
TRBV30 few ASLPGLAGSPH
TRBV3-1 . ASSQEGRTGGQDTQY
TRBV30 . AWKIGRTFDEQF
TRBV14 . ASSQDGQVGYEQY
TRBV29-1 . SVSTGENTEAF
TRBV24-1 . ATKEDTVRPTDQSSYNEQF
TRBV30 . AWSPPGLNYNEQF
TRBV4-2 . ASSQAVVGYEQY
TRBV4-1 . ASSQEGRRQETQY
TRBV30 . AWSVNPGQLGEKLF
TRBV12-3/TRBV12-4 . ASTRRGLAAQETQY
TRBV2 once ASSAGNSPLH
TRBV5-6 . ASSSGLSAGYEQY
TRBV12-3/TRBV12-4 once ASRGGEEGYPNEQF
TRBV3-1 . ASSQEDPESSYFTGELF
TRBV27 . ASSLGTGNNEQF
TRBV20-1 . SARDRGLAGYNEQF
TRBV30 . ASWTAGDTGELF
TRBV29-1 . SVVPWTILDGYT
TRBV7-6 . ASSSSGQQYQETQY
TRBV25-1 . ASSEMIRETQY
TRBV29-1 . SVEDFEESLH
TRBV3-1 . ASNLTTRTQDTQY
TRBV3-1 . ASSWGVNTEAF
TRBV7-9 . ASSPRQGAYEQY
TRBV2 few ASSPVYNEQF
TRBV29-1 . SVDWDEETQY
TRBV27 . ASSQPNQPQH
TRBV25-1 . ASSEWGSQDAEQF
TRBV7-9 . ASRSSGDNEQF
TRBV6-5 . ASSYSTAEETQY
TRBV9 . ASSTGGLSNEQF
TRBV27 . ASSPVTPSYEQY
TRBV6-5 . AIATGLNTGELF
TRBV12-3/TRBV12-4 once ASSSGQGTYGYT
TRBV7-3 . ASSPTGWTDTQY
TRBV25-1 . ASSEFMSGDGYT
TRBV13 . ASSLGQGNYGYT
TRBV6-5 . ASKPPGRNQPQH
TRBV7-7 few ASSLAAAGETQY
TRBV21-1 . ASSHEETGDYEQY
TRBV9 . ASSVGGGDTDTQY
TRBV19 . ASSIDATGETQY